Following are 8 T cell receptor beta chains from one sample sequenced in a study of cytotoxic CD8 clonotypes in ibrutinib-treated CLL. Clones were read by immunoSEQ multiplex PCR, and TCRdb kept only the in-frame ones, dropping some. The data hold under 200,000 clones, with 84% observed a single time. This material consisted of PBMCs, taken after 24 months of ibrutinib treatment. These receptors were taken from a human donor with chronic lymphocytic leukemia.

The chain joins TRBV5-1 to TRBJ2-7; 7 bases align to TRBD2. This CDR3 has 16 residues. The V and J ends lost 6 bases and 4 bases, in that order; junction bases with no gene match: 16. Germline V CDR1 and CDR2: SGHRS, YFSETQ. The CDR3 nucleotides read TGCGCCAGCAACCCTTGGGGCGGGAGATTTATGTACGAGCAGTACTTC. It specifies CASNPWGGRFMYEQYF. Using reference TRBV5-1 and TRBJ2-7 for the parts outside the CDR3, the full variable domain is KAGVTQTPRYLIKTRGQQVTLSCSPISGHRSVSWYQQTPGQGLQFLFEYFSETQRNKGNFPGRFSGRQFSNSRSEMNVSTLELGDSALYLCASNPWGGRFMYEQYFGPGTRLTVT.

This chain joins TRBV5-4 and TRBJ1-5, with TRBD1 matching over 7 bases. Germline V lookup: CDR1 SGHNT, CDR2 YYREEE (reference sequence). The CDR3 length is 14 residues. V lost 3 bases and J lost 5; bases outside the gene matches: 5. The CDR3 sequence is CASSSAGTDQPQHF. Here the CDR3 DNA reads TGTGCCAGCAGCTCCGCCGGGACAGATCAGCCCCAGCATTTT.

The chain joins TRBV28 to TRBJ2-2, with 8 bases lining up with TRBD1. The germline V gene encodes CDR1 MDHEN and CDR2 SYDVKM. CDR3 length equals 18 residues. V gave up 7 bases and J gave up 5 bases; unmatched junction bases: 18. CDR3 DNA: TGTGCCAGCACCCTTTTTGGCGACAGGGGATTTTATACCGGGGAGCTGTTTTTT. Residues: CASTLFGDRGFYTGELFF. The full variable domain, in which reference TRBV28 and TRBJ2-2 provide the parts outside the CDR3, is DVKVTQSSRYLVKRTGEKVFLECVQDMDHENMFWYRQDPGLGLRLIYFSYDVKMKEKGDIPEGYSVSREKKERFSLILESASTNQTSMYLCASTLFGDRGFYTGELFFGEGSRLTVL.

This clone was seen more than once but under ten times. The chain joins TRBV30 to TRBJ1-2; D call uncertain. V lost 4 bases and J lost 4, with 10 bases in between. Germline V gives CDR1 GTSNPN, CDR2 SVGIG (reference sequence). The CDR3 runs 12 residues. The CDR3 nucleotides read TGTGCCTGGACAGGTACATCCTATGGCTACACCTTC. It yields the protein CAWTGTSYGYTF.

In DNA form, the CDR3 reads TGTGCCAGCAGCGGTCGGGGACTCAAAGATACGCAGTATTTT. It codes for CASSGRGLKDTQYF. The gene calls are TRBV9 and TRBJ2-3, with D possibly being TRBD2 (6 bases). The CDR3 totals 14 residues. Germline V lookup: CDR1 SGDLS, CDR2 YYNGEE. The V end was cut by 3 bases, the J end by 5 bases, with 13 bases between.

The J gene is TRBJ2-7, the V gene TRBV27, with D possibly matching TRBD1 (6 bases). V shed 10 bases and J shed 0 bases, with 22 bases lying between them. Per the germline V gene, CDR1 is MNHEY and CDR2 is SMNVEV (reference sequence). This CDR3 is 16 amino acids long. CDR3 nucleotides: TGTGCCACCCCCCATGGGGGCAACTCGGGCTCCTACGAGCAGTACTTC. Protein product: CATPHGGNSGSYEQYF.

The V gene is TRBV6-1, the J gene TRBJ1-1, with a tentative D call TRBD1 (6 bases). The CDR3 is made up of 18 amino acids. V shed 1 base and J shed 0 bases, with 18 bases lying between them. Germline V gene data show CDR1 as MNHNS and CDR2 as SASEGT. Here the CDR3 DNA reads TGTGCCAGCAGTGAAGAGTGGGGCAGGGGAAGGATGAACACTGAAGCTTTCTTT. Protein sequence: CASSEEWGRGRMNTEAFF.

This chain uses TRBV4-3 with TRBJ1-2, with D possibly being TRBD1 (5 bases). The germline V gene has CDR1 LGHNA and CDR2 YSLEER. The germline V and J ends were trimmed by 5 bases and 2 bases, with 18 bases remaining between them. There are 16 residues in the CDR3. The CDR3 sequence: CASSAAAAGQNYGYTF. The CDR3 DNA reads TGCGCCAGCAGCGCCGCGGCGGCAGGGCAAAACTATGGCTACACCTTC.